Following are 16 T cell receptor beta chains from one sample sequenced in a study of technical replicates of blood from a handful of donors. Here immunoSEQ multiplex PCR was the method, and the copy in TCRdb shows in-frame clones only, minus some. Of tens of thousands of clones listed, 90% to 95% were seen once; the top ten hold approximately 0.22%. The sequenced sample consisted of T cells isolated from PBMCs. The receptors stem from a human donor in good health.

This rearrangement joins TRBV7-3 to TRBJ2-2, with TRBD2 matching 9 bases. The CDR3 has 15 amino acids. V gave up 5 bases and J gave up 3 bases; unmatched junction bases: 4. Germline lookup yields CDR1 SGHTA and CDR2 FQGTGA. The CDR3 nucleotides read TGTGCCAGCAGCGTATCTAGCGGGGACACCGGGGAGCTGTTTTTT. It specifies CASSVSSGDTGELFF.

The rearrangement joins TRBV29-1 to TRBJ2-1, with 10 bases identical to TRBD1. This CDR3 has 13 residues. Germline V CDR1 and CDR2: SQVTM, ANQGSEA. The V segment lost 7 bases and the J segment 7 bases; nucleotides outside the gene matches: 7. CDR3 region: CSDRTGGLNEQFF. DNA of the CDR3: TGCAGCGACAGGACAGGGGGTTTGAATGAGCAGTTCTTC.

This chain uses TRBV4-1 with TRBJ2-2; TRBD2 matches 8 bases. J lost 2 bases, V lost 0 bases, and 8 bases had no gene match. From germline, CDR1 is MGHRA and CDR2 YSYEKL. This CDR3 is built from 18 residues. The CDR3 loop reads CASSQEPAGALNTGELFF. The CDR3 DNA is TGCGCCAGCAGCCAAGAACCAGCGGGGGCGCTTAACACCGGGGAGCTGTTTTTT.

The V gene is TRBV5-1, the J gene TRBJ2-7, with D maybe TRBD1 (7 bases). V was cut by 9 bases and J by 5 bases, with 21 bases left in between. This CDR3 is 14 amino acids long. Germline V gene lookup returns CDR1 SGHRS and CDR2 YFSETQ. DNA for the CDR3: TGCGCCACCTCCCCGGTGGAGGGGGCCCACGAGCAGTACTTC. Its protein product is CATSPVEGAHEQYF.

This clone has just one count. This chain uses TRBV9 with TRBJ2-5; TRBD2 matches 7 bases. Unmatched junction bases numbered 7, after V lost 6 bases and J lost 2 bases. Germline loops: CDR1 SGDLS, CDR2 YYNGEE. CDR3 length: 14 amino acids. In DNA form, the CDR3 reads TGTGCCAGCAACAAGGGGACTACTCAAGAGACCCAGTACTTC. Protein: CASNKGTTQETQYF.

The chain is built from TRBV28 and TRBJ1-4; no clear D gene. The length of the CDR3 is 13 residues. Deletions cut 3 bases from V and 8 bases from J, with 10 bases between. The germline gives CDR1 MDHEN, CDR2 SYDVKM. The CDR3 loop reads CASSFLGGEKLFF. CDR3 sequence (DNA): TGTGCCAGCAGTTTTTTAGGCGGAGAAAAACTGTTTTTT.

The CDR3 here is CASSQSGGAKSTGELFF. CDR3 nucleotides: TGCGCCAGCAGTCAATCGGGGGGGGCTAAAAGCACCGGGGAGCTGTTTTTT. This chain links TRBV23-1 with TRBJ2-2, with a tentative D call TRBD2 (7 bases). TRBV23-1 qualifies as an ORF whose function is uncertain. Between the trimmed V and J ends, which lost 0 bases and 4 bases, there was a span of 15 bases. This CDR3 spans 17 amino acids.

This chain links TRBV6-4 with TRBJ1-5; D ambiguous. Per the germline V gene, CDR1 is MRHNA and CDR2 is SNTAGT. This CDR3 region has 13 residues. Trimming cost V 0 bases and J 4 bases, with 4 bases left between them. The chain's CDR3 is CASSDSSNQPQHF. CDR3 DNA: TGTGCCAGCAGTGACTCCAGTAATCAGCCCCAGCATTTT.

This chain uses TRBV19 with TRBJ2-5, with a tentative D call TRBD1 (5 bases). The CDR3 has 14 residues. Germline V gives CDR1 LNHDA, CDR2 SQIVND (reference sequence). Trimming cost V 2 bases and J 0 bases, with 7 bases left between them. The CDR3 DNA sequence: TGTGCCAGTAGTATAAGACAGAACCAAGAGACCCAGTACTTC. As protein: CASSIRQNQETQYF.

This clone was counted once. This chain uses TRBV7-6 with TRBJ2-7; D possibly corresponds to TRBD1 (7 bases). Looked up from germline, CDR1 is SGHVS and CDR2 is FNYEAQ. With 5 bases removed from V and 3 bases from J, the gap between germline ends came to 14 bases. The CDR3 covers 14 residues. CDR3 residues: CASSRDSGFYEQYF. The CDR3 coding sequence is TGTGCCAGCAGCCGGGACAGCGGGTTCTACGAGCAGTACTTC.

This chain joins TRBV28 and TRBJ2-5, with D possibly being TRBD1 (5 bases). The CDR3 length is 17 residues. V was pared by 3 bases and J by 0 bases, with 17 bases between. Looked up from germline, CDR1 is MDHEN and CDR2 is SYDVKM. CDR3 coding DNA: TGTGCCAGCAGTTTTTCCGTTGGGGCCCCGTACCAAGAGACCCAGTACTTC. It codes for CASSFSVGAPYQETQYF.

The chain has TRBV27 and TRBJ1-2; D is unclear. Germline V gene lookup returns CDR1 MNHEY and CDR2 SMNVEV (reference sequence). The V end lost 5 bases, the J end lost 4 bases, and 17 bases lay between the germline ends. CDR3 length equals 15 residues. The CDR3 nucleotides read TGTGCCAGCAGTCCCCCCGATCGGTCGTTCTATGGCTACACCTTC. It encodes CASSPPDRSFYGYTF.

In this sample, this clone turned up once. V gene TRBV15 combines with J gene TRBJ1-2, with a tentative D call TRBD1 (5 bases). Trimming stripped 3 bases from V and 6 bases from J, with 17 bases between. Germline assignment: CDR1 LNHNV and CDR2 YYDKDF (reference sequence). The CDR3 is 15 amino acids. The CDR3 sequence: CATSSPNRGLDGYTF. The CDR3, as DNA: TGTGCCACCAGCAGCCCAAATAGGGGTTTGGATGGCTACACCTTC.

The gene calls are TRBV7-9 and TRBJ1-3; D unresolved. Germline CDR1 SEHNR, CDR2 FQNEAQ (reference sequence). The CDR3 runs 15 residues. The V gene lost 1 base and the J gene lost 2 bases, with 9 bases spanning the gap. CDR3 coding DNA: TGTGCCAGCAGCTTAGGGCCGGAGCCTGGAAACACCATATATTTT. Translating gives CASSLGPEPGNTIYF.

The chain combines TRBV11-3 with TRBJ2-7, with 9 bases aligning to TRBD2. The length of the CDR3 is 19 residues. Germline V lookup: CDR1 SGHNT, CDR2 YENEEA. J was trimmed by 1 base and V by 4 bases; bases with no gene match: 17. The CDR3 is CASSSLGSLRGGDSYEQYF. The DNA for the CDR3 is TGTGCCAGCAGCTCACTTGGGTCCTTGCGGGGGGGTGATTCCTACGAGCAGTACTTC.

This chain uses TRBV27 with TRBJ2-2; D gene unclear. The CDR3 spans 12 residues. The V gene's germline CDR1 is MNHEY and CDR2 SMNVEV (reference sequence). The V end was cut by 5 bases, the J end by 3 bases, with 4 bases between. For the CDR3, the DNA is TGTGCCAGCAGTCCCTACACCGGGGAGCTGTTTTTT. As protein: CASSPYTGELFF.